This T cell receptor beta chain comes out of a study of blood T cell repertoires in COVID-19. The germline CDR1 and CDR2 sequences are MGHDK and SYGVNS. The CDR3 runs 14 residues. The ends lost 5 bases at V and 0 bases at J; junction bases unmatched: 3. Clones were read by immunoSEQ multiplex PCR, and TCRdb kept only the in-frame ones, dropping some. The data show under 250,000 clones, roughly 90% seen once. The source of this sequence is a woman aged 60 to 75 with acute or convalescent COVID-19. Sequenced sample: peripheral blood. The chain links TRBV25-1 to TRBJ1-1, with TRBD1 identical over 7 bases. DNA for the CDR3: TGTGCCAGCAGTCACAGGGGAGTGAACACTGAAGCTTTCTTT. Translated, it gives CASSHRGVNTEAFF.